These 17 T cell receptor beta chains were sequenced from one sample in a study of T cell responses to AZD1222 COVID-19 vaccine. This table comes from immunoSEQ multiplex PCR, and its TCRdb copy is limited to in-frame clones, with some not included. Among more than 140,000 clones listed, 70% to 90% were seen once. This sample comprised peripheral blood, obtained on day 0 of MenACWY control vaccination. These receptors all stem from an adult in good health.

This chain links TRBV3-1 (or the pseudogene TRBV3-2) with TRBJ1-2; D unclear. V shed 0 bases and J shed 2 bases, with 10 bases lying between them. The length of the CDR3 is 15 residues. Germline values: CDR1 LGHDT, CDR2 YNNKEL (reference sequence). The CDR3 bases are TGTGCCAGCAGCCAAGATCGTGGAGAGAACTATGGCTACACCTTC. Its protein is CASSQDRGENYGYTF.

The chain combines TRBV13 with TRBJ2-7; 7 bases match TRBD1. J was trimmed by 0 bases and V by 2 bases; bases with no gene match: 1. CDR3 length: 14 residues. The germline CDR1 and CDR2 sequences are PRHDT and FYEKMQ (reference sequence). DNA of the CDR3: TGTGCCAGCAGCTTACCAGGGGGCTCCTACGAGCAGTACTTC. It yields the protein CASSLPGGSYEQYF.

The V call is TRBV29-1, the J call TRBJ1-2; D unclear. This CDR3 has 11 residues. The germline V gene has CDR1 SQVTM and CDR2 ANQGSEA. V was pared by 3 bases and J by 4 bases, with 6 bases between. The CDR3 protein is CSVDGSYGYTF. The CDR3 DNA sequence: TGCAGCGTTGATGGATCCTATGGCTACACCTTC.

The gene calls are TRBV2 and TRBJ1-1, with D unclear. The CDR3 extends over 13 amino acids. Trimming took off 4 bases at V and 1 base at J, with 7 bases between the two ends. Germline values: CDR1 SNHLY, CDR2 FYNNEI. The CDR3 sequence: CASSGEWNTEAFF. In DNA form, the CDR3 reads TGTGCCAGCAGTGGGGAATGGAACACTGAAGCTTTCTTT.

The J gene is TRBJ2-3, the V gene TRBV5-6; 7 bases align to TRBD1. The junction had 5 bases not matched to a gene; V was cut back by 4 bases and J by 6 bases. Germline CDR1 reads SGHDT; CDR2 reads YYEEEE. CDR3 length: 13 amino acids. For the CDR3, the DNA is TGTGCCAGCAGCCGGGACAGCCCCGATACGCAGTATTTT. Its translation: CASSRDSPDTQYF. Based on the CDR3 plus reference TRBV5-6 and TRBJ2-3, the full variable domain is DAGVTQSPTHLIKTRGQQVTLRCSPKSGHDTVSWYQQALGQGPQFIFQYYEEEERQRGNFPDRFSGHQFPNYSSELNVNALLLGDSALYLCASSRDSPDTQYFGPGTRLTVL.

The chain links TRBV7-2 to TRBJ1-2; the D is unclear. This CDR3 is built from 13 residues. Trimming removed 7 bases from V and 2 bases from J, with 11 bases in between. In germline, CDR1 is SGHTA, CDR2 FQGNSA. The CDR3 loop reads CASTLLRNYGYTF. The CDR3 coding sequence is TGTGCCAGCACCCTCCTCCGGAACTATGGCTACACCTTC.

This sequence joins TRBV2 and TRBJ2-5; tentative D call: TRBD1 (6 bases). Looked up from germline, CDR1 is SNHLY and CDR2 is FYNNEI. The V end lost 9 bases, the J end lost 1 base, and 12 bases lay between the germline ends. This CDR3 region has 13 residues. CDR3 sequence: CARQGSGQETQYF. In DNA form, the CDR3 reads TGTGCCAGACAGGGATCGGGCCAAGAGACCCAGTACTTC.

The rearrangement joins TRBV7-2 to TRBJ2-4, with D perhaps TRBD2 (5 bases). CDR1 is SGHTA, CDR2 FQGNSA, per germline. Deletions cut 1 base from V and 4 bases from J, with 11 bases between. The CDR3 contains 15 residues. The DNA for the CDR3 is TGTGCCAGCAGCTTAGAGGAGGCGGGTAAAAACATTCAGTACTTC. This sequence encodes CASSLEEAGKNIQYF.

The V gene is TRBV5-5, the J gene TRBJ2-3; D not resolved. The CDR3 runs to 13 residues. Per the germline V gene, CDR1 is SGHKS and CDR2 is YYEKEE (reference sequence). Trimming stripped 0 bases from V and 4 bases from J, with 6 bases between. CDR3 coding DNA: TGTGCCAGCAGCTTGGCTGCTGCAGATACGCAGTATTTT. Its protein product is CASSLAAADTQYF. The full variable domain, rest sourced from reference TRBV5-5 and TRBJ2-3, is DAGVTQSPTHLIKTRGQQVTLRCSPISGHKSVSWYQQVLGQGPQFIFQYYEKEERGRGNFPDRFSARQFPNYSSELNVNALLLGDSALYLCASSLAAADTQYFGPGTRLTVL.

The gene calls are TRBV28 and TRBJ1-1; TRBD1 is a possible D gene (5 bases). The CDR3 is made up of 14 amino acids. The germline V gene has CDR1 MDHEN and CDR2 SYDVKM. Trimming stripped 5 bases from V and 3 bases from J, with 13 bases between. CDR3 bases: TGTGCCAGCAGTCCAAACAGGTACTACACTGAAGCTTTCTTT. Translation gives CASSPNRYYTEAFF.

This rearrangement joins TRBV2 to TRBJ2-1, with D possibly being TRBD2 (6 bases). CDR1 is SNHLY and CDR2 is FYNNEI in the germline V gene. The V and J ends lost 5 bases and 8 bases respectively, with 19 bases between them. The CDR3 spans 15 residues. The CDR3 is CASSKLPRGGDEQFF. The CDR3, as DNA: TGTGCCAGCAGTAAACTGCCGCGGGGAGGAGATGAGCAGTTCTTC.

The chain has TRBV2 and TRBJ1-1; TRBD1 matches 8 bases. CDR3 size: 14 residues. V trimming: 7 bases; J trimming: 0 bases; junction bases outside the gene matches: 4. CDR1 is SNHLY, CDR2 FYNNEI, per germline. CDR3 sequence reads: CASNPDRVNTEAFF. DNA of the CDR3: TGTGCCAGCAACCCGGACAGGGTGAACACTGAAGCTTTCTTT.

The genes are TRBV9 and TRBJ1-1; D call uncertain. V was shortened by 4 bases and J by 4 bases, with 14 bases between the two germline ends. The CDR3 is made up of 14 amino acids. From germline, CDR1 is SGDLS and CDR2 YYNGEE. The DNA of the CDR3 is TGTGCCAGCAGCTCAATGAATTCCGGCACTGAAGCTTTCTTT. Protein sequence: CASSSMNSGTEAFF.

The chain links TRBV28 to TRBJ2-7; 9 positions match TRBD1. The CDR3 runs 14 residues. Germline CDR1 and CDR2: MDHEN and SYDVKM. The V gene end was trimmed by 6 bases and the J gene end by 7 bases; junction bases not matched to a gene: 10. The CDR3 DNA sequence: TGTGCCAGCAGCGGACAGGGGCGGCTCGGGGAGCAGTACTTC. Its translation: CASSGQGRLGEQYF.

A single count supports this clone. The chain carries TRBV9 and TRBJ2-1, with 8 nucleotides matching TRBD2. The trim removed 0 bases at V and 8 bases at J, leaving 4 bases unmatched. The CDR3 contains 14 residues. Germline V gene data show CDR1 as SGDLS and CDR2 as YYNGEE. CDR3 coding DNA: TGTGCCAGCAGCGTAGTGGGACTAGGGCATGAGCAGTTCTTC. Protein product: CASSVVGLGHEQFF.

This rearrangement joins TRBV5-6 to TRBJ1-2; a weak D match, TRBD1 (5 bases). In germline, CDR1 is SGHDT, CDR2 YYEEEE. This CDR3 has 14 residues. V gave up 0 bases and J gave up 4 bases, with 10 bases separating them. CDR3 protein: CASSLVQGAYGYTF. Here the CDR3 DNA reads TGTGCCAGCAGCTTGGTTCAGGGCGCCTATGGCTACACCTTC.

This rearrangement joins TRBV5-1 to TRBJ1-1; 7 bases agree with TRBD1. The V gene end was trimmed by 4 bases and the J gene end by 8 bases; junction bases not matched to a gene: 14. Per germline, CDR1 SGHRS and CDR2 YFSETQ. The CDR3 is 15 residues long. The CDR3 DNA reads as TGCGCCAGCAGCCTTGGGGGACAGCTCCCTACCGAAGCTTTCTTT. Translation gives CASSLGGQLPTEAFF.